This T cell receptor beta chain was retrieved from a study of blood T cell repertoires in COVID-19. Overall study: T cells, B-cell-depleted T cells, or PBMCs supplied cDNA or gDNA.

The CDR3 is 15 residues long. CDR1 and CDR2 (germline): LGHDT, YNNKEL (reference sequence). Trimming took 2 bases from V and 2 from J, leaving 12 bases between them. Authors' data handling: It was from reference gene primer amplification that nucleated cell counts were estimated. The protocol was immunoSEQ multiplex PCR, while the TCRdb copy is restricted to in-frame clones and leaves out a portion. V and J calls and clone size are given by that table; D and trimming were obtained from the DNA. The sample has 210,000 or so clones; under 85% are singletons. Participants spanned ages about 18 to 90 years and resided in roughly 22 US areas.

What was sequenced was PBMCs or T cells enriched from blood (not recorded which). The V gene is TRBV3-1 (or the pseudogene TRBV3-2), the J gene TRBJ2-5, with D perhaps matching TRBD2 (5 bases). This TCR came from a man in his 60s who had recovered from COVID-19. In DNA, the CDR3 is TGTGCCAGCAGCCAAACCTCCGGGGTACAAGAGACCCAGTACTTC. Its translation: CASSQTSGVQETQYF.